Shown below are 4 T cell receptor beta chains from a single sample sequenced in a study of shared clonotypes between healthy human individuals. Positive CCR7 selection of CD45RO-negative cells yielded the naive CD8 cells, and terminally differentiated effector memory CD45RA+ cells were excluded. Sequenced by immunoSEQ multiplex PCR; TCRdb stores in-frame clones only, minus some. The repertoire has around 650,000 clones, roughly 96% of them found once; the top ten carry 0.095% to 0.13%. Sequencing was performed on naive CD8+ T cells sorted from blood. These TCRs come from a woman under 40 in good health.

The V and J genes are TRBV4-2 and TRBJ1-1; D is undetermined. The germline V gene has CDR1 LGHNA and CDR2 YNFKEQ. The V end lost 3 bases, the J end lost 0 bases, and 11 bases lay between the germline ends. The CDR3 has 15 amino acids. In nucleotides, the CDR3 is TGTGCCAGCAGCCATGATGACAACTTGAACACTGAAGCTTTCTTT. It yields the protein CASSHDDNLNTEAFF.

The J gene is TRBJ2-3, the V gene TRBV28; possible D gene TRBD2, 7 bases. Looked up from germline, CDR1 is MDHEN and CDR2 is SYDVKM. The CDR3 is 15 amino acids. V lost 3 bases and J 3 bases, leaving 13 bases between the germline ends. For the CDR3, the DNA is TGTGCCAGCAGTTTCAATAGGGGGGGTACAGATACGCAGTATTTT. Amino acid sequence: CASSFNRGGTDTQYF.

The V call is TRBV9, the J call TRBJ2-7, with TRBD1 identical over 10 bases. The V gene's germline CDR1 is SGDLS and CDR2 YYNGEE. CDR3 length: 14 residues. The ends lost 4 bases at V and 4 bases at J; junction bases unmatched: 5. The CDR3 reads CASSSGTGAYEQYF. In DNA form, the CDR3 reads TGTGCCAGCAGCTCCGGGACAGGGGCATACGAGCAGTACTTC.

The chain couples TRBV18 to TRBJ2-1; 9 bases fit TRBD2. V was pared by 5 bases and J by 0 bases, with 2 bases of the junction left unmatched. Germline V gives CDR1 KGHSH, CDR2 LQKENI. CDR3 length: 15 residues. The CDR3 is CASSSREGSYNEQFF. The CDR3 coding sequence is TGTGCCAGCTCATCGCGGGAGGGCTCCTACAATGAGCAGTTCTTC.